Shown below are 17 T cell receptor beta chains from a single sample sequenced in a study of blood T cell repertoires in COVID-19. The assay was immunoSEQ multiplex PCR, and TCRdb's table has in-frame clones only and misses some. The sample yields a few hundred thousand clones, approximately 89% seen once. Input material: peripheral blood. These receptor sequences come from a woman aged 50 to 65 with acute or convalescent COVID-19.

This rearrangement joins TRBV28 to TRBJ1-4; D remains unclear. The CDR3 runs to 15 residues. CDR1 and CDR2 from the germline V gene are MDHEN and SYDVKM. V was trimmed by 6 bases and J by 5 bases, leaving 16 bases between them. The CDR3 reads CASSTTGRGNEKLFF. The CDR3 DNA is TGTGCCAGCAGCACGACGGGGAGAGGGAATGAAAAACTGTTTTTT. Full variable domain (rest looked up from reference TRBV28 and TRBJ1-4): DVKVTQSSRYLVKRTGEKVFLECVQDMDHENMFWYRQDPGLGLRLIYFSYDVKMKEKGDIPEGYSVSREKKERFSLILESASTNQTSMYLCASSTTGRGNEKLFFGSGTQLSVL.

The rearrangement links TRBV28 to TRBJ1-6; TRBD1 matches 8 bases. With 4 bases clipped from V and 13 bases from J, the junction kept 18 bases outside the gene matches. Germline CDR1 and CDR2: MDHEN and SYDVKM. This CDR3 has 17 amino acids. Written as DNA, the CDR3 is TGTGCCAGCAGTTCCGTCGATCAGACAGGGGCATCAGGCCCCCTCCACTTT. Translation gives CASSSVDQTGASGPLHF.

As DNA, the CDR3 is TGCAGCGTACCAACGGTCCAAGAGACCCAGTACTTC. It is translated as CSVPTVQETQYF. The chain is built from TRBV29-1 and TRBJ2-5; D ambiguous. V was trimmed by 6 bases and J by 1 base, leaving 9 bases between them. The CDR3 consists of 12 residues. Germline V gene data show CDR1 as SQVTM and CDR2 as ANQGSEA.

V is TRBV14 and J is TRBJ2-2; 10 nucleotides match TRBD2. In germline, CDR1 is SGHDN, CDR2 FVKESK. The CDR3 totals 15 residues. The V segment lost 2 bases and the J segment 4 bases; nucleotides outside the gene matches: 1. CDR3 DNA sequence: TGTGCCAGCAGCCAATTAGCGGGGGGCACCGGGGAGCTGTTTTTT. This encodes CASSQLAGGTGELFF.

The V call is TRBV5-5, the J call TRBJ1-2; D uncertain. This CDR3 has 13 amino acids. Trimming cost V 0 bases and J 4 bases, with 7 bases left between them. Germline V lookup: CDR1 SGHKS, CDR2 YYEKEE (reference sequence). In nucleotides, the CDR3 is TGTGCCAGCAGCTTGGAAAGGAGCTATGGCTACACCTTC. Its protein product is CASSLERSYGYTF.

The V gene is TRBV6-2 or TRBV6-3, the J gene TRBJ1-2; D unclear. The V end lost 2 bases, the J end lost 4 bases, and 11 bases lay between the germline ends. The germline V gene has CDR1 MNHEY and CDR2 SVGEGT. The CDR3 totals 14 residues. DNA for the CDR3: TGTGCCAGCAGTTACGCAGGCTACCGCTATGGCTACACCTTC. Residues: CASSYAGYRYGYTF.

The rearrangement uses TRBV9 and TRBJ2-1, with 9 bases fitting TRBD2. Germline values: CDR1 SGDLS, CDR2 YYNGEE. This CDR3 spans 17 amino acids. V dropped 0 bases and J dropped 4; count of bases not matched to a gene: 8. Written as DNA, the CDR3 is TGTGCCAGCAGCGTAGATTCGCGGGAGGGTTATTACAATGAGCAGTTCTTC. Translation: CASSVDSREGYYNEQFF.

Only one count was recorded for this clone. The V gene is TRBV6-1, the J gene TRBJ2-5, with 9 bases aligning to TRBD2. This CDR3 spans 19 amino acids. V lost 3 bases and J lost 2; bases outside the gene matches: 16. Germline values: CDR1 MNHNS, CDR2 SASEGT. CDR3 sequence (DNA): TGTGCCAGCAGTGACGCCTATTTAGCGGGAGCGGGGATTCAAGAGACCCAGTACTTC. This translates into CASSDAYLAGAGIQETQYF.

Judged by abundance, this clone is medium-sized. The chain joins TRBV19 to TRBJ2-7; possible D gene TRBD2, 5 bases. The ends were cut back, 3 bases at V and 3 bases at J, with 9 bases in the middle. This CDR3 is built from 13 residues. Germline CDR1 LNHDA, CDR2 SQIVND (reference sequence). The CDR3 DNA is TGTGCCAGTAGTATGACTAATATCTACGAGCAGTACTTC. Its protein is CASSMTNIYEQYF.

The chain joins TRBV28 to TRBJ1-2, with a possible D match to TRBD1 (5 bases). Per the germline V gene, CDR1 is MDHEN and CDR2 is SYDVKM. The V end was cut by 4 bases, the J end by 8 bases, with 26 bases between. The CDR3 runs to 17 residues. As DNA, the CDR3 is TGTGCCAGCAGTTCGCCCGGATCAGGGAGGGTAACGCGCGGCTACACCTTC. The encoded protein is CASSSPGSGRVTRGYTF.

The J gene is TRBJ2-1, the V gene TRBV24-1, with 8 positions matching TRBD2. CDR1 is KGHDR, CDR2 SFDVKD, per germline. This CDR3 contains 13 residues. The V and J ends lost 11 bases and 7 bases, in that order; junction bases with no gene match: 9. The CDR3 loop reads CAMSSSGSNEQFF. The DNA for the CDR3 is TGTGCCATGTCCTCCAGCGGGAGTAATGAGCAGTTCTTC.

This clone was found once. V usage is TRBV5-1 and J usage is TRBJ2-7, with 7 bases fitting TRBD2. Germline V gene lookup returns CDR1 SGHRS and CDR2 YFSETQ. The CDR3 has 14 amino acids. V was pared by 4 bases and J by 4 bases, with 8 bases of the junction left unmatched. CDR3: CASSPEWTSYEQYF. In DNA, the CDR3 is TGCGCCAGCAGCCCGGAGTGGACTAGTTACGAGCAGTACTTC. The full variable domain, with the rest looked up from reference TRBV5-1 and TRBJ2-7, is KAGVTQTPRYLIKTRGQQVTLSCSPISGHRSVSWYQQTPGQGLQFLFEYFSETQRNKGNFPGRFSGRQFSNSRSEMNVSTLELGDSALYLCASSPEWTSYEQYFGPGTRLTVT.

A few counts support this clone. The chain uses TRBV6-5 and TRBJ1-5, with D tentatively TRBD1 (5 bases). Germline assignment: CDR1 MNHEY and CDR2 SVGAGI. Trimming took 5 bases from V and 5 from J, leaving 13 bases between them. The CDR3 runs to 14 residues. CDR3 amino acids: CASSTGRRDQPQHF. DNA for the CDR3: TGTGCCAGCAGTACAGGACGGAGAGATCAGCCCCAGCATTTT.

The CDR3 is CASSTTSDSGNTIYF. The CDR3 region has the DNA TGTGCCAGCTCAACCACATCCGACTCTGGAAACACCATATATTTT. V gene TRBV18 combines with J gene TRBJ1-3; D gene unclear. This CDR3 has 15 amino acids. CDR1 and CDR2 from the germline V gene are KGHSH and LQKENI. The V end lost 5 bases, the J end lost 0 bases, and 11 bases lay between the germline ends.

This chain uses TRBV6-4 with TRBJ2-7; TRBD1 aligns across 10 bases. The junction had 8 bases not matched to a gene; V was cut back by 10 bases and J by 5 bases. CDR3 size: 13 residues. The V gene's germline CDR1 is MRHNA and CDR2 SNTAGT. For the CDR3, the DNA is TGTGCCATCGACAGGGGGCGCTTCCACGAGCAGTACTTC. It specifies CAIDRGRFHEQYF.

V and J are TRBV10-3 and TRBJ2-5, with TRBD1 as a possible D gene (6 bases). This CDR3 has 15 residues. Trimming left V 6 bases short and J 0 bases short, with 14 bases between. Per germline, CDR1 ENHRY and CDR2 SYGVKD. The DNA for the CDR3 is TGTGCCATCAGCCCTACAGGGTCGGACCAAGAGACCCAGTACTTC. Its translation is CAISPTGSDQETQYF.

V gene TRBV5-1 combines with J gene TRBJ1-3; TRBD1 matches 7 bases. The germline V gene encodes CDR1 SGHRS and CDR2 YFSETQ. Trimming removed 5 bases from V and 1 base from J; junction bases left unmatched: 6. This CDR3 contains 15 residues. The chain's CDR3 is CASRLTGLSGNTIYF. The CDR3 region has the DNA TGCGCCAGCAGGCTGACAGGGCTTTCTGGAAACACCATATATTTT.